Following are 17 T cell receptor beta chains from one sample sequenced in a study of blood T cell repertoires in COVID-19. Produced via immunoSEQ multiplex PCR; TCRdb's table is partial and in-frame only. The sample holds 200,000 to 250,000 clones, about four fifths seen once. Sequenced input: peripheral blood. Every receptor here comes from a man aged 30-40 years who had recovered from COVID-19.

CDR3 in amino acids: CASSLDPGQNYGYTF. The DNA of the CDR3 is TGCGCCAGCAGCTTGGACCCAGGACAGAACTATGGCTACACCTTC. The rearrangement links TRBV5-1 to TRBJ1-2; D perhaps matches TRBD1 (6 bases). Per germline, CDR1 SGHRS and CDR2 YFSETQ. The CDR3 extends over 15 amino acids. V was shortened by 0 bases and J by 2 bases, with 11 bases between the two germline ends.

The chain recombines TRBV11-2 with TRBJ2-2; a weak D match, TRBD1 (5 bases). V lost 7 bases and J lost 7, with 19 bases in between. Germline V lookup: CDR1 SGHAT, CDR2 FQNNGV. This CDR3 region has 15 residues. The CDR3: CASISLLGQGGELFF. In nucleotides, the CDR3 is TGTGCCAGCATCAGCCTTTTGGGTCAGGGCGGGGAGCTGTTTTTT.

The CDR3 region has the DNA TGTGCCAGCAACTTAGGGGGGAACACTGAAGCTTTCTTT. This gives the protein CASNLGGNTEAFF. The chain carries TRBV6-5 and TRBJ1-1; perhaps TRBD1 as D (6 bases). This CDR3 region has 13 residues. Deletions cut 7 bases from V and 1 base from J, with 10 bases between. CDR1 and CDR2 from the germline V gene are MNHEY and SVGAGI.

The rearrangement uses TRBV7-2 and TRBJ2-7, with 7 bases fitting TRBD1. Germline lookup yields CDR1 SGHTA and CDR2 FQGNSA. Unmatched junction bases numbered 8, after V lost 5 bases and J lost 4 bases. CDR3 length: 14 residues. CDR3 coding DNA: TGTGCCAGCAGCCTTGACAGGGTGGGATACGAGCAGTACGTC. This sequence encodes CASSLDRVGYEQYV.

This clone was seen a single time. This sequence joins TRBV13 and TRBJ2-1, with a tentative D call TRBD2 (6 bases). The CDR3 is 18 amino acids. The V end was cut by 1 base, the J end by 0 bases, with 16 bases between. Looked up from germline, CDR1 is PRHDT and CDR2 is FYEKMQ (reference sequence). The CDR3 DNA sequence: TGTGCCAGCAGCTTAGCCTACGGCCGGGGGAGCTCCTACAATGAGCAGTTCTTC. As protein: CASSLAYGRGSSYNEQFF. Full variable domain (remainder filled in from reference TRBV13 and TRBJ2-1): AAGVIQSPRHLIKEKRETATLKCYPIPRHDTVYWYQQGPGQDPQFLISFYEKMQSDKGSIPDRFSAQQFSDYHSELNMSSLELGDSALYFCASSLAYGRGSSYNEQFFGPGTRLTVL.

This clone has just a few counts. This chain links TRBV10-1 with TRBJ2-7; D not resolved. The length of the CDR3 is 13 residues. Trimming removed 2 bases from V and 6 bases from J, with 11 bases in between. Germline CDR1 WNHNN, CDR2 SYGVQD (reference sequence). The CDR3 here is CASSETPGREQYF. In nucleotides, the CDR3 is TGCGCCAGCAGTGAGACCCCAGGTCGCGAGCAGTACTTC.

J is TRBJ2-3 and V is TRBV5-1; D unresolved. Germline loops: CDR1 SGHRS, CDR2 YFSETQ. The CDR3 is 16 amino acids. Trimming took off 0 bases at V and 6 bases at J, with 17 bases between the two ends. The CDR3 spells CASSLGGPTGFDTQYF. Here the CDR3 DNA reads TGCGCCAGCAGCTTGGGAGGCCCTACTGGGTTCGATACGCAGTATTTT.

The chain has TRBV3-1 (or the pseudogene TRBV3-2) and TRBJ1-1; tentative D call: TRBD1 (5 bases). Germline V gene lookup returns CDR1 LGHDT and CDR2 YNNKEL (reference sequence). The CDR3 has 12 residues. Trimming took 5 bases from V and 4 from J, leaving 8 bases between them. CDR3 DNA: TGTGCCAGCAGCGCGGGGGTCACTGAAGCTTTCTTT. Residues: CASSAGVTEAFF.

The V and J genes are TRBV3-1 (or the pseudogene TRBV3-2) and TRBJ2-3, with 15 nucleotides matching TRBD2. The CDR3 loop spans 15 amino acids. Trimming removed 0 bases from V and 9 bases from J; junction bases left unmatched: 1. Germline CDR1 and CDR2: LGHDT and YNNKEL (reference sequence). The CDR3 loop reads CASSQDGTSGGTQYF. The CDR3 DNA reads TGTGCCAGCAGCCAAGATGGGACTAGCGGGGGGACGCAGTATTTT.

The V gene is TRBV12-5, the J gene TRBJ2-6, with TRBD1 identical over 9 bases. CDR3 length equals 18 residues. After removal of 4 bases from V and 2 bases from J, the junction contained 9 bases not matched to a gene. The germline V gene has CDR1 LGHNT and CDR2 FRNRAP. DNA of the CDR3: TGTGCTAGTGGTTGGAATCCGGGACAGGGAACTGGGGCCAACGTCCTGACTTTC. Protein product: CASGWNPGQGTGANVLTF.

The gene calls are TRBV2 and TRBJ2-1; 12 bases match TRBD2. CDR1 is SNHLY, CDR2 FYNNEI, per germline. The CDR3 spans 15 residues. With 9 bases clipped from V and 6 bases from J, the junction kept 9 bases outside the gene matches. In DNA, the CDR3 is TGTGCCAGGGAGCTAGCGGGGGGGCCGTCCAATGAGCAGTTCTTC. As protein: CARELAGGPSNEQFF.

This sequence joins TRBV6-1 and TRBJ2-7; a possible D gene is TRBD2 (7 bases). The CDR3 extends over 16 amino acids. Per the germline V gene, CDR1 is MNHNS and CDR2 is SASEGT. V was cut by 1 base and J by 6 bases, with 19 bases left in between. The CDR3 sequence: CASSEVGLGAGAEQYV. The CDR3 DNA sequence: TGTGCCAGCAGTGAAGTTGGGCTTGGGGCGGGGGCCGAGCAGTACGTC.

Concerning this clone itself: The junction does not match germline at one end; this may be a read error. The chain joins TRBV5-1 to TRBJ1-1; D might be TRBD1 (6 bases). Germline V CDR1 and CDR2: SGHRS, YFSETQ. This CDR3 has 14 amino acids. The CDR3 nucleotides are TGCGCCAGCAGGTTGGGACAACAGAACACTGAAGCTTTCTTT. Protein product: CASRLGQQNTEAFF.

The V gene is TRBV11-2, the J gene TRBJ2-4, with D uncertain. V lost 3 bases and J lost 5, with 20 bases in between. The CDR3 runs 17 residues. Germline loops: CDR1 SGHAT, CDR2 FQNNGV. The CDR3 DNA sequence: TGTGCCAGCAGCTTTTTTCTTCAGACGGGTCCGCAAAACATTCAGTACTTC. Its protein is CASSFFLQTGPQNIQYF.

The genes are TRBV3-1 (or the pseudogene TRBV3-2) and TRBJ2-1, with 9 bases aligning to TRBD1. CDR3 length: 17 amino acids. Germline values: CDR1 LGHDT, CDR2 YNNKEL (reference sequence). J was trimmed by 9 bases and V by 3 bases; bases with no gene match: 15. The CDR3: CASSQTTYGTGRGEQFF. The CDR3 DNA reads as TGTGCCAGCAGCCAGACGACCTACGGGACAGGGAGGGGTGAGCAGTTCTTC.

CDR3 DNA: TGTGCCAGCAGTGATAGCGAGGGATTACCCCTCCACTTT. It specifies CASSDSEGLPLHF. The chain has TRBV6-1 and TRBJ1-6; D not certain. The CDR3 runs 13 residues. Germline values: CDR1 MNHNS, CDR2 SASEGT. V was pared by 3 bases and J by 12 bases, with 12 bases between.

The chain has TRBV4-1 and TRBJ1-5, with TRBD1 matching 10 bases. Germline V gene lookup returns CDR1 MGHRA and CDR2 YSYEKL. V shed 3 bases and J 3 bases; nucleotides not matched to a gene: 8. The CDR3 runs 17 residues. This CDR3 is CASSHPWTGGHNQPQHF. CDR3 in DNA: TGCGCCAGCAGCCACCCCTGGACAGGGGGACACAATCAGCCCCAGCATTTT.